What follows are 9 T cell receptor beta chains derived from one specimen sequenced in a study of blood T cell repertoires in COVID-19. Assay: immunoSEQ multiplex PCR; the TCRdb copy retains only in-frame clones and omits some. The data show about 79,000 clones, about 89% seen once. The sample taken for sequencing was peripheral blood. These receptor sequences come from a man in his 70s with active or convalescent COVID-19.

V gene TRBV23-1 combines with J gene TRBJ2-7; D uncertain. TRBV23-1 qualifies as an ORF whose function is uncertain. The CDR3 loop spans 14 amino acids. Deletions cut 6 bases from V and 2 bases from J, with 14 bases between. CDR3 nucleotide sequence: TGCGCCAGCAGACGGAACTACGCCCCCTACGAGCAGTACTTC. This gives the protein CASRRNYAPYEQYF.

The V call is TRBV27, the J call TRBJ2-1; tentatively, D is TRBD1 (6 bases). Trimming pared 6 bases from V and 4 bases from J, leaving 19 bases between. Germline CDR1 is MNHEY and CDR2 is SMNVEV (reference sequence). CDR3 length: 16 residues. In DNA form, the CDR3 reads TGTGCCAGCAGAACATCGACAGGTCGGAGATACAATGAGCAGTTCTTC. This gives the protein CASRTSTGRRYNEQFF.

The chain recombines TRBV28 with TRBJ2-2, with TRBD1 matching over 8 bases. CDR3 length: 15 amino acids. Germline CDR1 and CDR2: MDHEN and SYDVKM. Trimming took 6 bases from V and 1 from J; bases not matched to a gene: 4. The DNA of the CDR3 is TGTGCCAGCAGGACAGGACAGGGGAACACCGGGGAGCTGTTTTTT. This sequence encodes CASRTGQGNTGELFF.

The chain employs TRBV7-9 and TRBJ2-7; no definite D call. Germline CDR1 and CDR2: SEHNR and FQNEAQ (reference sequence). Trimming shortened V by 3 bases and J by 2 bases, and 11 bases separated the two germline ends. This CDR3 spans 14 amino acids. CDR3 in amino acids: CASSLRQLPYEQYF. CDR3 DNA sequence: TGTGCCAGCAGCTTGAGGCAACTCCCCTACGAGCAGTACTTC.

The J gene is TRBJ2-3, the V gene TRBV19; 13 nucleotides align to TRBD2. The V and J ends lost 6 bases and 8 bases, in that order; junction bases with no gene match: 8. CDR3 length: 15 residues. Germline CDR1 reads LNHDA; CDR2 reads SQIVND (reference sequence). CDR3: CASRKGLAGEGTQYF. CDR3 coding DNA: TGTGCCAGTAGGAAAGGACTAGCGGGAGAGGGTACGCAGTATTTT.

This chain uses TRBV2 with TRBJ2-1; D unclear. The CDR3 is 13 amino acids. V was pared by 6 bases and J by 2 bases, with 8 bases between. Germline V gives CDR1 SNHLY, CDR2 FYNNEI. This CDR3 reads CASRSFAYNEQFF. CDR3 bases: TGTGCCAGCAGGAGTTTCGCCTACAATGAGCAGTTCTTC. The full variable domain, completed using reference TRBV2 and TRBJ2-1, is EPEVTQTPSHQVTQMGQEVILRCVPISNHLYFYWYRQILGQKVEFLVSFYNNEISEKSEIFDDQFSVERPDGSNFTLKIRSTKLEDSAMYFCASRSFAYNEQFFGPGTRLTVL.

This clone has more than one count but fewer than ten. CDR3 coding DNA: TGTGCCAGCAGGCCAACAGGGGTGGTTGGCTACACCTTC. Its translation: CASRPTGVVGYTF. The V gene is TRBV5-6, the J gene TRBJ1-2; TRBD1 aligns across 7 bases. Germline V gene sequence: CDR1 SGHDT, CDR2 YYEEEE. V shed 5 bases and J 7 bases; nucleotides not matched to a gene: 8. The CDR3 loop spans 13 amino acids.

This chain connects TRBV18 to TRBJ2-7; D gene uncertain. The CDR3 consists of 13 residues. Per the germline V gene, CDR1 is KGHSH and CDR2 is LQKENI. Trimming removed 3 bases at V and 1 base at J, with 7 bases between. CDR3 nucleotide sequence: TGTGCCAGCTCACCTGGGCATTCCTACGAGCAGTACTTC. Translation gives CASSPGHSYEQYF.

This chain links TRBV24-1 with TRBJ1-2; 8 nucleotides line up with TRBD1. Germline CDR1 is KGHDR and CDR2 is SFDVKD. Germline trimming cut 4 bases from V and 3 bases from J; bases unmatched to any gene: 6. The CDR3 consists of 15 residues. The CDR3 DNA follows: TGTGCCACCAGTGAATCAGGGGGCTCGGACTATGGCTACACCTTC. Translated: CATSESGGSDYGYTF.